This entry is about one TCR beta chain. The source of the sample is a study of T cells expressing NK-cell markers. TCRdb processed the 5' RACE reads again and assigns one entry to each CDR3 protein, with no DNA. Recorded for this sample: 120,000 to 150,000 distinct CDR3 sequences. CDR1 and CDR2 from the germline V gene are MNHEY and SMNVEV (reference sequence). This CDR3 has 19 residues. The rearrangement uses TRBV27 and TRBJ2-1; TCRdb's assignment of TRBD2 cannot be checked, as there is no DNA. Material: blood T cells: a sorted CD56 or NKG2C T cell subset, CD4+ or CD8+ T cells, or bulk PBMC T cells (not recorded which). The receptor was derived from a man between 18 and 29 years old in good health. The CDR3 loop is CASSPGASGTSRSYNEQFF.